This T cell receptor (beta chain) originates from a study of cytomegalovirus exposure and HLA in healthy donors. The overall study: Earlier sequencing of about 179 million T cells yielded around 100 million unique TCR beta sequences.

This clone was recorded once. Its target is not known. Researchers ran the PCR with 60 Vbeta and 13 Jbeta primers. Assay used: immunoSEQ multiplex PCR; TCRdb lists only in-frame clones, some missing. The table includes about 150,000 clones, 65% to 85% detected once. Points from the study as a whole: Specificity for CMV antigens was confirmed in vitro for a few of the CMV-associated chains. A cluster of highly shared sequence variants was likely a sequencing artifact.

CDR3 length: 14 residues. The V segment lost 5 bases and the J segment 8 bases; nucleotides outside the gene matches: 5. In germline, CDR1 is SGHVS, CDR2 FNYEAQ. The TCR was taken from a male donor in good health and CMV-seronegative. The chain employs TRBV7-6 and TRBJ1-4, with 10 nucleotides matching TRBD1. Sequenced sample: PBMCs. CDR3: CASSPGQGWEKLFF. The CDR3 region has the DNA TGTGCCAGCAGCCCGGGACAGGGGTGGGAAAAACTGTTTTTT.